The clone carrying this TCR beta chain was counted once. Its antigen is not identified. Libraries were prepared by immunoSEQ multiplex PCR; TCRdb keeps only in-frame clonotypes and omits some of them. In the table there are 150,000 to 200,000 clones, around 92% of which are singletons. This CDR3 has 13 residues. Germline lookup yields CDR1 SGDLS and CDR2 YYNGEE. Trimming took 0 bases from V and 2 from J, leaving 5 bases between them. This entry comes from a study of T cell responses to AZD1222 COVID-19 vaccine. Points from the study as a whole: Breadth and depth of Spike-specific TCRs rose after two AZD1222 doses.

The sequence came from an adult in good health. The material was peripheral blood, obtained on day 0 of AZD1222 vaccination. The gene calls are TRBV9 and TRBJ2-5, with D unresolved. Here the CDR3 reads CASSVGLQETQYF. In DNA form, the CDR3 reads TGTGCCAGCAGCGTAGGACTTCAAGAGACCCAGTACTTC.